Shown below are 11 T cell receptor beta chains from a single sample sequenced in a study of blood T cell repertoires in COVID-19. The protocol was immunoSEQ multiplex PCR, while the TCRdb copy is restricted to in-frame clones and leaves out a portion. The sample includes approximately 500,000 clones, about 88% of them seen just once. The sequencing sample was made of peripheral blood. These receptor sequences come from a woman in her 50s with COVID-19, enrolled during active disease.

This clone was detected once. This chain joins TRBV10-1 and TRBJ2-3, with 7 bases that match TRBD2. J was trimmed by 4 bases and V by 3 bases; bases with no gene match: 1. Germline CDR1 and CDR2: WNHNN and SYGVQD (reference sequence). This CDR3 spans 13 amino acids. In DNA form, the CDR3 reads TGCGCCAGCAGTGAAGCGGGGTCAGATACGCAGTATTTT. Amino acids: CASSEAGSDTQYF.

This clone appeared a single time. The V gene is TRBV6-5, the J gene TRBJ2-7; D unclear. The CDR3 length is 13 residues. The germline V gene has CDR1 MNHEY and CDR2 SVGAGI. V lost 2 bases and J 3 bases, leaving 8 bases between the germline ends. CDR3 in amino acids: CASSYTRYYEQYF. CDR3 nucleotide sequence: TGTGCCAGCAGTTACACCAGATACTACGAGCAGTACTTC.

The chain carries TRBV7-9 and TRBJ1-2; unclear D gene. Looked up from germline, CDR1 is SEHNR and CDR2 is FQNEAQ (reference sequence). CDR3 size: 15 residues. The V end was cut by 0 bases, the J end by 4 bases, with 12 bases between. Written as DNA, the CDR3 is TGTGCCAGCAGCTTAGCGGTATCAGGAATCTATGGCTACACCTTC. It specifies CASSLAVSGIYGYTF.

The chain has TRBV9 and TRBJ2-7; the D gene is possibly TRBD2 (7 bases). The germline CDR1 and CDR2 sequences are SGDLS and YYNGEE. Trimming took 4 bases from V and 6 from J, leaving 20 bases between them. The CDR3 consists of 15 residues. CDR3 sequence: CASSPTGGGGGEQYF. In DNA, the CDR3 is TGTGCCAGCAGCCCAACCGGGGGAGGGGGGGGCGAGCAGTACTTC.

The V call is TRBV6-1, the J call TRBJ1-3; possibly TRBD1 for D (5 bases). CDR1 is MNHNS and CDR2 is SASEGT in the germline V gene. The V gene lost 0 bases and the J gene lost 0 bases, with 9 bases spanning the gap. The CDR3 spans 16 residues. The CDR3 is CASSEAGRSSGNTIYF. DNA for the CDR3: TGTGCCAGCAGTGAAGCGGGGCGGTCCTCTGGAAACACCATATATTTT.

The chain combines TRBV25-1 with TRBJ2-7; D unresolved. Germline V lookup: CDR1 MGHDK, CDR2 SYGVNS. This CDR3 comprises 13 residues. Trimming removed 5 bases at V and 2 bases at J, with 10 bases between. The CDR3 here is CASSRQATYEQYF. CDR3 nucleotides: TGTGCCAGCAGTCGGCAGGCCACCTACGAGCAGTACTTC.

The rearrangement uses TRBV12-5 and TRBJ1-3; maybe TRBD1 (6 bases). Germline V gene lookup returns CDR1 LGHNT and CDR2 FRNRAP. This CDR3 has 14 residues. V was pared by 5 bases and J by 5 bases, with 13 bases between. CDR3 in amino acids: CASGLLGGRNTIYF. The CDR3 nucleotides read TGTGCTAGTGGTCTCCTCGGGGGGCGAAACACCATATATTTT.

V is TRBV24-1 and J is TRBJ2-2; D gene uncertain. CDR1 is KGHDR, CDR2 SFDVKD, per germline. V gave up 4 bases and J gave up 1 base, with 12 bases separating them. There are 16 residues in the CDR3. In DNA form, the CDR3 reads TGTGCCACCAGTGACCCAACAGCAAAGAACACCGGGGAGCTGTTTTTT. This codes for CATSDPTAKNTGELFF.

V usage is TRBV5-1 and J usage is TRBJ2-1; D is perhaps TRBD2 (5 bases). Germline V CDR1 and CDR2: SGHRS, YFSETQ. V gave up 0 bases and J gave up 8 bases, with 9 bases separating them. This CDR3 has 13 amino acids. In DNA, the CDR3 is TGCGCCAGCAGCTTGGCCGCGGGCGATGAGCAGTTCTTC. Its protein is CASSLAAGDEQFF.

This chain connects TRBV9 to TRBJ2-3; D gene unclear. Germline V CDR1 and CDR2: SGDLS, YYNGEE. V was pared by 0 bases and J by 0 bases, with 11 bases between. CDR3 size: 16 residues. CDR3 sequence reads: CASSVGIDTSTDTQYF. The CDR3 bases are TGTGCCAGCAGCGTAGGGATAGACACTAGCACAGATACGCAGTATTTT.

The chain uses TRBV4-1 and TRBJ1-1; 10 nucleotides agree with TRBD1. The CDR3 covers 16 residues. V was pared by 0 bases and J by 7 bases, with 8 bases of the junction left unmatched. Germline values: CDR1 MGHRA, CDR2 YSYEKL. This CDR3 reads CASSQDWGQGWDEAFF. The DNA of the CDR3 is TGCGCCAGCAGCCAAGATTGGGGACAGGGGTGGGATGAAGCTTTCTTT.